This T cell receptor beta chain derives from a study of T cell repertoires in cytomegalovirus infection. Study-level information: It was the public TCR beta signatures that indicated both CMV infection and matching HLA type.

With 5 bases clipped from V and 7 bases from J, the junction kept 9 bases outside the gene matches. This CDR3 comprises 15 residues. Germline V gene lookup returns CDR1 SGHVS and CDR2 FQNEAQ. Study outcomes and limitations: CMV carriers with the relevant HLA were identified by cumulative public TCR beta family frequency. Ex vivo responses were dominated by HLA-C-restricted CMV-specific TCR beta clonotypes.

On this clonotype itself: Its specificity is unknown.

In TCRdb, the reads were re-called with MiXCR into one record per CDR3 protein. The sample lists about 260,000 distinct CDR3 sequences; roughly 9% were seen once. The chain recombines TRBV7-8 with TRBJ2-7, with 12 nucleotides matching TRBD1. Sequences were obtained from PBMCs. The TCR originated in a human donor in good health (CMV status not recorded). Some clones in this sample may be carry-over from other donors' samples. CDR3 amino acids: CASSPRGQGAEEQYF. In DNA form, the CDR3 reads TGTGCCAGCAGCCCGAGGGGACAGGGGGCAGAAGAGCAGTACTTC.